These 4 T cell receptor beta chains share one sample of origin, sequenced in a study of T cells in Graves' hyperthyroidism and ophthalmopathy. It was RNA transcripts that yielded the amplified TCR beta CDR3 regions. In the first-round RT-PCR of the TCR CDR3, the HTBI primer set was used. TCRdb redid the calling of the multiplex PCR reads with MiXCR, one entry per CDR3 protein. The sample lists about 290,000 distinct CDR3 sequences, roughly 14% occurring once. Sequenced input: blood. These receptors were obtained from a woman aged 25 to 39 with Graves' hyperthyroidism that later progressed to Graves' ophthalmopathy.

This clonotype occurred many times. V usage is TRBV10-3 and J usage is TRBJ2-1; 9 positions agree with TRBD2. The J segment lost 9 bases and the V segment lost 11 bases, leaving 8 bases of the junction unmatched. Germline CDR1 reads ENHRY; CDR2 reads SYGVKD. This CDR3 spans 12 amino acids. The CDR3 nucleotides read TGTGCCGGGGGTAGCGGGAGCGCTGAGCAGTTCTTC. It is translated as CAGGSGSAEQFF.

This clonotype was counted ten times or more. CDR3 DNA: TGTGCCAGCAGCTCGCATACCATCTCACGGGACAGGGTTTCCCATGAGCAGTTCTTC. The encoded protein is CASSSHTISRDRVSHEQFF. The rearrangement links TRBV7-8 to TRBJ2-1; 9 bases fit TRBD1. Germline V gives CDR1 SGHVS, CDR2 FQNEAQ. The CDR3 totals 19 residues. The trim removed 4 bases at V and 8 bases at J, leaving 21 bases unmatched.

This clonotype was found many times. The chain has TRBV3-1 and TRBJ1-1, with no clear D. V lost 4 bases and J 0 bases, leaving 12 bases between the germline ends. The V gene's germline CDR1 is LGHDT and CDR2 YNNKEL (reference sequence). The CDR3 loop spans 15 amino acids. The CDR3 coding sequence is TGTGCCAGCAGCCCGCGTCGCAGCATGAACACTGAAGCTTTCTTT. As protein: CASSPRRSMNTEAFF.

In this sample, this clonotype turned up a few times. The chain combines TRBV15 with TRBJ2-1; D gene ambiguous. CDR1 is LNHNV, CDR2 YYDKDF, per germline (reference sequence). The CDR3 runs to 14 residues. V lost 4 bases and J lost 12, with 19 bases in between. The CDR3 nucleotides read TGTGCCACCAGCACAATAGCTCAGACTTACCCGCAGTTCTTC. It is translated as CATSTIAQTYPQFF. Variable domain in full (rest from reference TRBV15 and TRBJ2-1): DAMVIQNPRYQVTQFGKPVTLSCSQTLNHNVMYWYQQKSSQAPKLLFHYYDKDFNNEADTPDNFQSRRPNTSFCFLDIRSPGLGDTAMYLCATSTIAQTYPQFFGPGTRLTVL.